These T cell receptor beta chains were read from a single sample in a study of T cell changes during pregnancy in multiple sclerosis. This table comes from immunoSEQ multiplex PCR, and its TCRdb copy is limited to in-frame clones, with some not included. The data show about 100,000 clones, 80% to 95% seen once. Sequencing was performed on peripheral blood, taken in the second trimester of pregnancy. The receptors stem from a female donor with multiple sclerosis, enrolled in a pregnancy study. The CDR3 runs from the conserved cysteine through the conserved F or W.

j_gene: TRBJ1-3
v_gene: TRBV4-2
CDR3aa: CASSQDAIQGYLGSGNTIYF

j_gene: TRBJ2-3
v_gene: TRBV7-2
CDR3aa: CASSPHRGTDTQYF

j_gene: TRBJ1-1
v_gene: TRBV19
CDR3aa: CASSTGGNTEAFF

j_gene: TRBJ1-1
v_gene: TRBV6-6
CDR3aa: CASRTTGGTNTEAFF

j_gene: TRBJ1-4
v_gene: TRBV28
CDR3aa: CASSLWGREKLFF

j_gene: TRBJ2-7
v_gene: TRBV5-1
CDR3aa: CASSTDSSYEQYF

j_gene: TRBJ2-3
v_gene: TRBV5-4
CDR3aa: CASRGTSGLTDTQYF

j_gene: TRBJ2-7
v_gene: TRBV28
CDR3aa: CASSSGTTGVQYF

j_gene: TRBJ1-4
v_gene: TRBV2
CDR3aa: CASRDRTGTVREKLFF

j_gene: TRBJ2-1
v_gene: TRBV5-1
CDR3aa: CASSLGLRDSEYNEQFF

j_gene: TRBJ1-1
v_gene: TRBV28
CDR3aa: CASSLSRVGNTEAFF

j_gene: TRBJ1-4
v_gene: TRBV5-4
CDR3aa: CASSSTGLATNEKLFF

j_gene: TRBJ2-1
v_gene: TRBV27
CDR3aa: CASSILGLYNEQFF

j_gene: TRBJ2-1
v_gene: TRBV21-1
CDR3aa: CASSIQGAHSYNEQFF

j_gene: TRBJ2-7
v_gene: TRBV11-1
CDR3aa: CASSSGGTGYEQYF

j_gene: TRBJ1-3
v_gene: TRBV11-1
CDR3aa: CASSQTGSSGNTIYF

j_gene: TRBJ2-7
v_gene: TRBV27
CDR3aa: CASSALTSGSPKQYF

j_gene: TRBJ2-3
v_gene: TRBV5-1
CDR3aa: CASSFSWEADSTDTQYF

j_gene: TRBJ2-7
v_gene: TRBV27
CDR3aa: CASSSGQGVYEQYF

j_gene: TRBJ2-6
v_gene: TRBV15
CDR3aa: CATSDRDSRSGANVLTF

j_gene: TRBJ2-5
v_gene: TRBV28
CDR3aa: CASNRVDSGIPEMETQYF

j_gene: TRBJ2-7
v_gene: TRBV7-2
CDR3aa: CASSSNRVAYEQYF

j_gene: TRBJ2-7
v_gene: TRBV28
CDR3aa: CASSLRAGPSYEQYF

j_gene: TRBJ1-1
v_gene: TRBV6-5
CDR3aa: CASSLGQPNTEAFF

j_gene: TRBJ1-3
v_gene: TRBV9
CDR3aa: CASSVDGPDRAQSSGNTIYF

j_gene: TRBJ2-3
v_gene: TRBV11-2
CDR3aa: CASSLVSSLGVTDTQYF

j_gene: TRBJ1-4
v_gene: TRBV5-5
CDR3aa: CASSSYGGWEEKLFF

j_gene: TRBJ2-7
v_gene: TRBV6-5
CDR3aa: CASSPRAGREQYF

j_gene: TRBJ2-1
v_gene: TRBV20-1
CDR3aa: CSARDLHEQFF

j_gene: TRBJ2-7
v_gene: TRBV5-1
CDR3aa: CASSAGLASYEQYF

j_gene: TRBJ2-7
v_gene: TRBV28
CDR3aa: CASCLLQGAGEQYF

j_gene: TRBJ1-2
v_gene: TRBV4-2
CDR3aa: CASSQGAVRVITTYGYTF

j_gene: TRBJ2-3
v_gene: TRBV4-3
CDR3aa: CASSQLAGGITDTQYF

j_gene: TRBJ2-1
v_gene: TRBV28
CDR3aa: CASSIPSGSSYNEQFF

j_gene: TRBJ2-5
v_gene: TRBV18
CDR3aa: CASSPLLAGEQETQYF

j_gene: TRBJ2-3
v_gene: TRBV10-3
CDR3aa: CAISEVQGGHTDTQYF

j_gene: TRBJ2-7
v_gene: TRBV5-1
CDR3aa: CASSSLPGTSGTYEQYF

j_gene: TRBJ1-1
v_gene: TRBV7-9
CDR3aa: CASSPEQGFTEAFF

j_gene: TRBJ2-2
v_gene: TRBV30
CDR3aa: CAWALAGGNTGELFF

j_gene: TRBJ2-4
v_gene: TRBV4-3
CDR3aa: CASSQDLLAGPGNIQYF

j_gene: TRBJ2-3
v_gene: TRBV28
CDR3aa: CASSSPQLAGGPDTQYF

j_gene: TRBJ1-5
v_gene: TRBV9
CDR3aa: CASSPTGLGQPQHF

j_gene: TRBJ2-5
v_gene: TRBV21-1
CDR3aa: CASTGVRGRETQYF

j_gene: TRBJ2-1
v_gene: TRBV18
CDR3aa: CASSSGQGAFNEQFF

j_gene: TRBJ2-5
v_gene: TRBV25-1
CDR3aa: CASSEGLAGVETQYF

j_gene: TRBJ2-7
v_gene: TRBV5-6
CDR3aa: CASYKTSETYEQYF

j_gene: TRBJ2-6
v_gene: TRBV7-2
CDR3aa: CASVGGGSGANVLTF

j_gene: TRBJ2-3
v_gene: TRBV6-1
CDR3aa: CASIRLAGSTDTQYF

j_gene: TRBJ2-6
v_gene: TRBV10-3
CDR3aa: CATRGQGTLPGANVLTF

j_gene: TRBJ1-4
v_gene: TRBV29-1
CDR3aa: CSVDTGGGEKLFF

j_gene: TRBJ2-1
v_gene: TRBV28
CDR3aa: CASGFGEVEDEQFF

j_gene: TRBJ1-1
v_gene: TRBV10-3
CDR3aa: CAISITSNTEAFF

j_gene: TRBJ2-7
v_gene: TRBV7-2
CDR3aa: CASSLAVEFRYYEQYF

j_gene: TRBJ1-4
v_gene: TRBV27
CDR3aa: CASSLSRGNEKLFF

j_gene: TRBJ2-1
v_gene: TRBV5-4
CDR3aa: CASSPTSGVYNEQFF